The clone carrying this T cell receptor beta chain was seen a few times. Its antigen is unidentified. This sample is part of a study of T-cell memory formation after mild COVID-19. Study background: For the most part, TCR clusters were specific to one donor. Study-level results: CD4/CD8 balance held among clones contracting day 15 to 85, and later expanders leaned CD4+. Most CD4+ clones that shrank were in CM and EM, while CD8+ ones turned up in EMRA.

CDR1 SGHTA and CDR2 FQGTGA come from the germline V gene. Trimming took 5 bases from V and 10 from J, leaving 15 bases between them. The CDR3 covers 13 residues. Employing constant-segment primers, 5'RACE generated TCR alpha and TCR beta cDNA libraries bearing sample barcodes and UMIs. TCRdb passed the 5' RACE reads through MiXCR, listing each CDR3 protein once. This sample has approximately 400,000 distinct CDR3 sequences, with 24% found just once. This TCR was sampled from an adult woman who had mild COVID-19 (a few samples of this study predate the infection). Cell type and time point are not known. Sample: PBMCs or a T cell subset sorted from them (not recorded which). The V gene is TRBV7-3, the J gene TRBJ2-1; D may match TRBD1 or TRBD2 (7 bases each). The CDR3 DNA is TGTGCCAGCAGCCCAGGGGGGGGAGACGAGCAGTTCTTC. Its protein is CASSPGGGDEQFF.